This T cell receptor (beta chain) was sequenced for a study of T-cell reconstitution after alpha-beta-depleted transplantation in children. CDR1 is SQVTM and CDR2 is ANQGSEA in the germline V gene. Deletions cut 1 base from V and 4 bases from J, with 13 bases between. The CDR3 is 15 amino acids. Whole-study findings and limits: Some patients owed their high day-60 TCRbeta diversity to surviving recipient T cells and thymic progenitors. Expanded graft clones, several hundred of them, were reportedly the source of alpha-beta T cells about two months after transplant. The main origin of T-cell counts and diversity one year after transplant was newly produced T cells.

Unique molecular identifiers were built into the TCRbeta library. TCRdb processed the PCR reads anew with MiXCR; each CDR3 protein has one entry. The sample lists roughly 200,000 distinct CDR3 sequences, 11% occurring once. This clonotype has more than one count but fewer than ten. Its antigen is not known. The rearrangement links TRBV29-1 to TRBJ1-4; D is unresolved. The receptor was derived from a child under two years old with acute myeloid leukemia, due to receive a stem cell transplant. Sequenced material: PBMCs, taken before TCRalphabeta/CD19-depleted stem cell transplant. This CDR3 reads CSVEVPRALNEKLFF. CDR3 nucleotides: TGCAGCGTTGAAGTGCCGAGGGCCCTTAATGAAAAACTGTTTTTT.